The rows below give T cell receptor beta chains drawn from one sample of a study of blood T cell repertoires in COVID-19. The protocol was immunoSEQ multiplex PCR, while the TCRdb copy is restricted to in-frame clones and leaves out a portion. The sample gives roughly 230,000 clones, roughly 81% of which show up once; just over 6.5% is in the top ten. The sequencing input was PBMCs or T cells enriched from blood (not recorded which). These receptors were collected from a woman in her fifties or sixties who had been exposed to COVID-19. Both conserved end residues are part of each CDR3. The order of the fields is clone size, J gene, V gene, D gene, CDR3 DNA, CDR3 protein. The D gene is left open where the match is weak. Size tells how often a clone was seen (once, few, many) or the class of an expanded clone, and some rows leave it out.

once,TRBJ2-1,TRBV6-1,-,TGTGCCAGCAGCCCCGGAGGCGGAGAGCAGTTCTTC,CASSPGGGEQFF
-,TRBJ1-1,TRBV5-6,TRBD1,TGTGCCAGCAGCGTCGGGACAGGAGAGGCTTTCTTT,CASSVGTGEAFF
-,TRBJ1-3,TRBV3-1/TRBV3-2,-,TGTGCCAGCAGCCGTCAATGGGGCAAGGCTGGAAACACCATATATTTT,CASSRQWGKAGNTIYF
-,TRBJ1-5,TRBV28,TRBD1,TGTGCCAGCAGCCCTTACAGGGGAGGACAGCCCCAGCATTTT,CASSPYRGGQPQHF
-,TRBJ2-3,TRBV29-1,-,TGCAGCGTTCAGTCCGATACGCAGTATTTT,CSVQSDTQYF
-,TRBJ2-3,TRBV21-1,-,TGTGCCAGCAGCAAAGGGTCACTAGCGGGGGTGATATCTAGCACAGATACGCAGTATTTT,CASSKGSLAGVISSTDTQYF
-,TRBJ2-3,TRBV24-1,-,TGTGCCACGGCCCTGGCGGGACTCCCGAAGTATTTT,CATALAGLPKYF
-,TRBJ1-1,TRBV28,-,TGTGCCAGCAGCTCCAGGGCCCCAAGCGCTGAAGCTTTCTTT,CASSSRAPSAEAFF
once,TRBJ1-1,TRBV2,-,TGTGCCAGCAGTGAAAGGGGAAAGTACACTGAAGCTTTCTTT,CASSERGKYTEAFF
once,TRBJ2-5,TRBV14,TRBD1,TGTGCCAGCAGCCGGGGGACAGGCTACCAAGAGACCCAGTACTTC,CASSRGTGYQETQYF
few,TRBJ1-3,TRBV19,TRBD1,TGTGCCAGTAGCAGGGGGAAAGGAAACACCATATATTTT,CASSRGKGNTIYF
once,TRBJ2-1,TRBV27,TRBD1,TGTGCCAGCAGTCCGACCTGGACAGGGGTTGAGCAGTTCTTC,CASSPTWTGVEQFF
-,TRBJ2-2,TRBV11-2,TRBD1,TGTGCCAGCAGCCCGACACAGGGGTGGAACACCGGGGAGCTGTTTTTT,CASSPTQGWNTGELFF
-,TRBJ1-4,TRBV7-9,-,TGTGCCAGCAGCCAAGAGGAGGGGAGGAATGAAAAACTGTTTTTT,CASSQEEGRNEKLFF
-,TRBJ2-5,TRBV7-9,TRBD1,TGTGCCAGCAGCTTAGAGGCTAGGACAGGGGGCCGCGAGACCCAGTACTTC,CASSLEARTGGRETQYF
-,TRBJ1-4,TRBV29-1,-,TGCAGCGTTGAAAACGGGGGAGAAAAACTGTTTTTT,CSVENGGEKLFF
-,TRBJ1-1,TRBV6-5,-,TGTGCCAGCAGCTCAGGGACACTGAACACTGAAGCTTTCTTT,CASSSGTLNTEAFF
-,TRBJ1-2,TRBV11-2,-,TGTGCCAGCAGCTTAGCGAGCGGGAATGGCTACACCTTC,CASSLASGNGYTF
-,TRBJ1-1,TRBV10-2,TRBD1,TGCGCCAGCAGTCCGGCCCGGGACAGGAACACTGAAGCTTTCTTT,CASSPARDRNTEAFF
-,TRBJ2-1,TRBV29-1,-,TGCAGCGCCTCGCCTAGCTCCTACAATGAGCAGTTCTTC,CSASPSSYNEQFF
-,TRBJ1-2,TRBV5-6,TRBD1,TGTGCCAGCAGCAGTTCGGGACAGGGGTTAAGGGGCTACACCTTC,CASSSSGQGLRGYTF
-,TRBJ2-3,TRBV7-6,TRBD2,TGTGCCAGCAGCCTTAAACTAGCGGGGGTGGGGACAGATACGCAGTATTTT,CASSLKLAGVGTDTQYF
-,TRBJ1-4,TRBV2,-,TGTGCCAGCAGTGAATCCCCTACAACTAATGAAAAACTGTTTTTT,CASSESPTTNEKLFF
-,TRBJ1-3,TRBV7-2,-,TGTGCCAGCAGCTTAATCGGCGGCTCTGGAAACACCATATATTTT,CASSLIGGSGNTIYF
-,TRBJ2-7,TRBV5-1,TRBD2,TGCGCCAGCAGCTCCGCGGGGGGAACCCACGAGCAGTACTTC,CASSSAGGTHEQYF
-,TRBJ2-2,TRBV29-1,-,TGCAGCGTAGAGGACACCTTCGGCGGGGAGCTGTTTTTT,CSVEDTFGGELFF
once,TRBJ1-1,TRBV5-1,-,TGCGCCAGTTCTCAGGGAAACACTGAAGCTTTCTTT,CASSQGNTEAFF
-,TRBJ2-1,TRBV10-2,-,TGCGCCAGCAGTGACGGTACAGGGAACGAGCAGTTCTTC,CASSDGTGNEQFF
-,TRBJ2-2,TRBV29-1,-,TGCAGCGTTGAAGATCGGGGCAGGGGGGTTACCGGGGAGCTGTTTTTT,CSVEDRGRGVTGELFF
-,TRBJ2-5,TRBV9,TRBD2,TGTGCCAGCAGCGTAGCGCCTAGCGGGGGTCTAGGACAAGAGACCCAGTACTTC,CASSVAPSGGLGQETQYF
once,TRBJ2-5,TRBV5-5,-,TGTGCCAGCAGCTTGGCCGTAGAGACCCAGTACTTC,CASSLAVETQYF
-,TRBJ1-1,TRBV5-1,-,TGCGCCAGCAGCCTTTCGGGGGGCAGGACTGAAGCTTTCTTT,CASSLSGGRTEAFF